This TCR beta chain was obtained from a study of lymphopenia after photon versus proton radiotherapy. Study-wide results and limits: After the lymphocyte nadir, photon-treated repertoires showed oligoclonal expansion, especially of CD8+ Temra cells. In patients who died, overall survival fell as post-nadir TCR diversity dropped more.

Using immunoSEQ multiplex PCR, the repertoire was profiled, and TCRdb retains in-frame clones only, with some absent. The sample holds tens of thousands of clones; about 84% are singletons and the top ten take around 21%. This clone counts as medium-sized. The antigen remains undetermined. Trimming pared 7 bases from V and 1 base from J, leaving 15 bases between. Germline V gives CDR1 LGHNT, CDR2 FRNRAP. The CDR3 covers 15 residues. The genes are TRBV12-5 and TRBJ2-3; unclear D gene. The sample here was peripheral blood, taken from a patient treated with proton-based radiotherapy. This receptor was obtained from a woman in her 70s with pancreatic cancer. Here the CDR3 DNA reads TGTGCTAGTGCCCTTTGGAACAGTGGCACAGATACGCAGTATTTT. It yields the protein CASALWNSGTDTQYF. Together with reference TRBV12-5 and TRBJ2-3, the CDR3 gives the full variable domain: DARVTQTPRHKVTEMGQEVTMRCQPILGHNTVFWYRQTMMQGLELLAYFRNRAPLDDSGMPKDRFSAEMPDATLATLKIQPSEPRDSAVYFCASALWNSGTDTQYFGPGTRLTVL.